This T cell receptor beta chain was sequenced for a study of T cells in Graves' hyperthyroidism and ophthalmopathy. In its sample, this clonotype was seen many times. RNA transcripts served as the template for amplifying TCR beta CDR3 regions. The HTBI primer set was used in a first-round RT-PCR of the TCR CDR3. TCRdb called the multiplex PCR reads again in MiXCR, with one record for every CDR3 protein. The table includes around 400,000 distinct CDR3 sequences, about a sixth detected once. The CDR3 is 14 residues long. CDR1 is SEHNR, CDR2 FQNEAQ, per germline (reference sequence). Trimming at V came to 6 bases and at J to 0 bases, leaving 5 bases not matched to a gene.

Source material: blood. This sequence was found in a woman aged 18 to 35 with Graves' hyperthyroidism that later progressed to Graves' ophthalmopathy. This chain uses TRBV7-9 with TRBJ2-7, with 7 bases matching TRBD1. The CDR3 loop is CASRPGQSSYEQYF. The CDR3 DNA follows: TGTGCCAGCAGACCGGGACAGTCCTCCTACGAGCAGTACTTC.